The 15 T cell receptor beta chains in this list originate from one sample, sequenced in a study. MiXCR, run by TCRdb on the 5' RACE reads, gives a single entry per CDR3 protein. The table records over 8,000 distinct CDR3 sequences, approximately 31% of them present only once. Cells sorted as Tregs were CD4+, CD25+ and CD127-/low. The sample consisted of Tregs sorted from blood. The source of these receptors is a female donor with breast cancer.

This clonotype was seen only once. A much larger clone lies a single base off, so this may be a read error. The V and J genes are TRBV18 and TRBJ1-4; 9 positions agree with TRBD1. There are 15 residues in the CDR3. CDR1 is KGHSH, CDR2 LQKENI, per germline. The CDR3 sequence: CASPPPDRGSEKLFF. For the CDR3, the DNA is TGTGCCAGCCCACCACCGGACAGGGGTAGCGAAAAACTGTTTTTT.

The J gene is TRBJ2-3, the V gene TRBV20-1; the match to TRBD2 covers 7 bases. The length of the CDR3 is 14 residues. Germline V gives CDR1 DFQATT, CDR2 SNEGSKA (reference sequence). Unmatched junction bases numbered 5, after V lost 5 bases and J lost 0 bases. CDR3 nucleotide sequence: TGCAGTGCTGGGAGGGTGACTAGCACAGATACGCAGTATTTT. It is translated as CSAGRVTSTDTQYF.

The genes are TRBV20-1 and TRBJ2-3; tentative D call: TRBD2 (6 bases). The CDR3 is made up of 16 amino acids. Germline lookup yields CDR1 DFQATT and CDR2 SNEGSKA (reference sequence). The V gene lost 5 bases and the J gene lost 5 bases, with 23 bases spanning the gap. CDR3 sequence reads: CSAHDGDFRVLDTQYF. The CDR3 DNA follows: TGCAGTGCTCACGACGGGGACTTCAGGGTGTTAGATACGCAGTATTTT.

This chain uses TRBV12-3 or TRBV12-4 with TRBJ2-7; 10 bases are shared with TRBD2. The CDR3 is 14 amino acids. Germline trimming cut 7 bases from V and 1 base from J; bases unmatched to any gene: 4. The DNA for the CDR3 is TGTGCCAGCAACCCAGCGGGGGGGTCCTACGAGCAGTACTTC. Protein: CASNPAGGSYEQYF.

This clonotype was found a few times. The V and J genes are TRBV7-2 and TRBJ2-1, with D perhaps matching TRBD2 (5 bases). Trimming took 4 bases from V and 13 from J, leaving 11 bases between them. Germline V gene data show CDR1 as SGHTA and CDR2 as FQGNSA. The length of the CDR3 is 11 residues. CDR3 nucleotide sequence: TGTGCCAGCAGCTCCACTAGTCTACAGTTCTTC. Its translation is CASSSTSLQFF.

As for this clonotype: A much larger clone sits a single nucleotide away, making a read error possible. The conserved phenylalanine or tryptophan normally closing the CDR3 is absent here, so this likely arose from a read error. The chain recombines TRBV20-1 with TRBJ1-2, with D unresolved. This CDR3 spans 12 amino acids. Germline CDR1 and CDR2: DFQATT and SNEGSKA (reference sequence). V lost 0 bases, J lost 5 bases, and 7 bases lay in between. The CDR3 DNA is TGCAGTGCTAGAGATTTGGGGTATGGCTACACCTCC. Its translation: CSARDLGYGYTS.

This clonotype is termed medium-sized. The chain joins TRBV12-3 or TRBV12-4 to TRBJ2-6, with D maybe TRBD2 (6 bases). V was pared by 3 bases and J by 2 bases, with 20 bases between. The CDR3 is made up of 19 amino acids. DNA for the CDR3: TGTGCCAGCAGTTTGGTGGTCAGGCGGGACCCAGCTGGGGCCAACGTCCTGACTTTC. Translation gives CASSLVVRRDPAGANVLTF.

This clonotype came up once. This rearrangement joins TRBV6-2 or TRBV6-3 to TRBJ1-1, with D tentatively TRBD1 (6 bases). The CDR3 is 15 residues long. Germline assignment: CDR1 MNHEY and CDR2 SVGEGT. V was trimmed by 2 bases and J by 4 bases, leaving 14 bases between them. The DNA of the CDR3 is TGTGCCAGCAGTTACGTCGGGGGCTTCGGCACTGAAGCTTTCTTT. Its translation is CASSYVGGFGTEAFF.

This clonotype has just a few counts. The chain recombines TRBV29-1 with TRBJ1-5, with unresolved D. CDR3 length: 14 amino acids. Germline CDR1 is SQVTM and CDR2 is ANQGSEA. Trimming pared 4 bases from V and 0 bases from J, leaving 10 bases between. The CDR3 protein is CSVVVGNSNQPQHF. DNA of the CDR3: TGCAGCGTTGTTGTGGGTAATAGCAATCAGCCCCAGCATTTT. Full variable domain (rest looked up from reference TRBV29-1 and TRBJ1-5): SAVISQKPSRDICQRGTSLTIQCQVDSQVTMMFWYRQQPGQSLTLIATANQGSEATYESGFVIDKFPISRPNLTFSTLTVSNMSPEDSSIYLCSVVVGNSNQPQHFGDGTRLSIL.

This chain links TRBV28 with TRBJ2-7; TRBD1 is a possible D gene (6 bases). The CDR3 has 13 residues. Germline V gives CDR1 MDHEN, CDR2 SYDVKM. Trimming cost V 10 bases and J 0 bases, with 13 bases left between them. CDR3 amino acids: CAIGTHISYEQYV. The DNA for the CDR3 is TGTGCCATCGGGACACACATCTCCTACGAGCAGTACGTC.

This clonotype came up once. This rearrangement joins TRBV12-3 or TRBV12-4 to TRBJ2-2; D tentatively reads TRBD1 or TRBD2 (5 bases each). V was pared by 6 bases and J by 2 bases, with 13 bases between. The CDR3 has 15 residues. The CDR3 spells CASSHGTDNTGELFF. The CDR3 DNA sequence: TGTGCCAGCAGCCACGGGACGGACAACACCGGGGAGCTGTTTTTT.

This clonotype appeared a few times. The chain joins TRBV20-1 to TRBJ2-7; TRBD1 matches 8 bases. CDR1 is DFQATT, CDR2 SNEGSKA, per germline (reference sequence). The CDR3 length is 13 residues. The junction had 4 bases not matched to a gene; V was cut back by 6 bases and J by 0 bases. CDR3 in DNA: TGCAGTGCCGAGACAGGGGCCTCCTACGAGCAGTACTTC. It yields the protein CSAETGASYEQYF.

Points on this clonotype: One end of the junction varies from germline; a read error may be responsible. The rearrangement links TRBV5-6 to TRBJ2-1, with 10 bases identical to TRBD2. The CDR3 runs 14 residues. Germline V gives CDR1 SGHDT, CDR2 YYEEEE. The CDR3: CGSSWGLAMAEQFF. Written as DNA, the CDR3 is TGTGGCAGCAGCTGGGGACTAGCGATGGCTGAGCAGTTCTTC.

The rearrangement joins TRBV5-1 to TRBJ2-3; 7 nucleotides line up with TRBD2. CDR1 and CDR2 from the germline V gene are SGHRS and YFSETQ. The V gene end was trimmed by 6 bases and the J gene end by 2 bases; junction bases not matched to a gene: 6. This CDR3 spans 14 amino acids. In nucleotides, the CDR3 is TGCGCCAGCAAATGGGGGGACTACACAGATACGCAGTATTTT. Its translation is CASKWGDYTDTQYF.

The chain links TRBV28 to TRBJ1-2; D not resolved. Germline CDR1 MDHEN, CDR2 SYDVKM. Trimming stripped 4 bases from V and 0 bases from J, with 9 bases between. The CDR3 is 14 amino acids. The CDR3 loop is CASSYPGSNYGYTF. CDR3 DNA sequence: TGTGCCAGCAGTTACCCTGGCTCTAACTATGGCTACACCTTC.